This T cell receptor beta chain was captured by sequencing in a study of cytomegalovirus exposure and HLA in healthy donors. As to this clone: The target antigen is unknown.

The donors were in the approximately 130-subject validation cohort; that cohort was separate from the roughly 730-subject first cohort. Study-level results: The classifier was said to identify cytomegalovirus status with high specificity and sensitivity. Altogether, about 160 TCR beta chains were recorded as cytomegalovirus-associated. TCR clusters originating in the first cohort tended to co-occur in the roughly 120 validation repertoires, according to a later analysis.

Some clones are missing from TCRdb's copy, which holds only in-frame ones; the method was immunoSEQ multiplex PCR. The table shows 250,000 to 350,000 clones, with 70% to 90% occurring only once. With 3 bases clipped from V and 1 base from J, the junction kept 4 bases outside the gene matches. The CDR3 totals 16 residues. Germline CDR1 and CDR2: SNHLY and FYNNEI. The chain uses TRBV2 and TRBJ1-5; 9 bases line up with TRBD1. Material: PBMCs. This clonotype originated in a man in his thirties or forties in good health and CMV-seronegative. DNA for the CDR3: TGTGCCAGCAGTGAGGGGGACAGGGTGAGCAATCAGCCCCAGCATTTT. Amino acid sequence: CASSEGDRVSNQPQHF.